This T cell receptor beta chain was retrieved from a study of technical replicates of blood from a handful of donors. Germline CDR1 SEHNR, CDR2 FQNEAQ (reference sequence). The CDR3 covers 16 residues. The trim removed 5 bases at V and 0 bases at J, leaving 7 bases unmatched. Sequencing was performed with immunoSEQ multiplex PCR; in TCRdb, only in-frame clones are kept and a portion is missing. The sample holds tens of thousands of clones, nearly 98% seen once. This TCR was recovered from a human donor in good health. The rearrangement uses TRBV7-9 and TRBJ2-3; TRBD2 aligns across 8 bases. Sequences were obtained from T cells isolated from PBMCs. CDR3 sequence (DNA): TGTGCCAGCAGCCCCCCTAGCGGGCCTAGCACAGATACGCAGTATTTT. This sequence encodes CASSPPSGPSTDTQYF.